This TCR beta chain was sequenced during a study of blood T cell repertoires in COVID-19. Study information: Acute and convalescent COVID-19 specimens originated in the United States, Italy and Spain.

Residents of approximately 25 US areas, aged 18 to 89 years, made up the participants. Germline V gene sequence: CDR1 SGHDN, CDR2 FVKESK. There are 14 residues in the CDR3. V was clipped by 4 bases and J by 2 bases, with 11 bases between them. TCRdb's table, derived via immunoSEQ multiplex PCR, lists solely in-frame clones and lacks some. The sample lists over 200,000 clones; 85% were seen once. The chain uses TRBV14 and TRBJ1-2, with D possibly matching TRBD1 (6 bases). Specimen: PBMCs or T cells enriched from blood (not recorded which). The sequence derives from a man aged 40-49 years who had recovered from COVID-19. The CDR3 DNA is TGTGCCAGCAGCCCAGCAGGGGTGAACTATGGCTACACCTTC. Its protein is CASSPAGVNYGYTF.